The sequence of this TCR beta chain was determined in a study of blood T cells in healthy people across ages. Whole-study results and caveats: Per million T cells, the diversity of TCR beta decreased roughly linearly as age advanced. Diversity figures based on one million T cells were deemed too low.

This CDR3 comprises 15 residues. V lost 3 bases and J lost 3, with 13 bases in between. A minimum of 6 micrograms of total RNA was extracted per sample. Comment on this clonotype: Its antigen is unknown.

A second roughly 7 to 12 cycle PCR used barcoded and J-beta primers. TCRdb passed the 5' RACE reads through MiXCR, listing each CDR3 protein once. The sample lists approximately 760,000 distinct CDR3 sequences, 20% to 30% occurring once. This sample was shared with a second study, whose subject was T cells of mothers and their children.

This TCR came from a boy younger than 18 in good health. Sequenced material: blood. This rearrangement joins TRBV12-3 or TRBV12-4 to TRBJ2-3; D is undetermined. The CDR3 is CASSFEASGTDTQYF. CDR3 coding DNA: TGTGCCAGCAGTTTTGAGGCGTCCGGGACAGATACGCAGTATTTT.